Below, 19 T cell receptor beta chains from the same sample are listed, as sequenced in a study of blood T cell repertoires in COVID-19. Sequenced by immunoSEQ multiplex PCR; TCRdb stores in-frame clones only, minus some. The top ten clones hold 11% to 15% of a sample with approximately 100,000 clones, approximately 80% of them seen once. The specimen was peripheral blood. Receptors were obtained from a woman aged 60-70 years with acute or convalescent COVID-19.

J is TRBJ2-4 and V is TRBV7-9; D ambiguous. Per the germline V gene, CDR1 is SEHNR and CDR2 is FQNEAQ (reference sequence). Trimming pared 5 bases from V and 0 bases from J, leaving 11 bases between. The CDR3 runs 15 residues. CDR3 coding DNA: TGTGCCAGCAGCGTAGACACCTCAGCCAAAAACATTCAGTACTTC. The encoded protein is CASSVDTSAKNIQYF.

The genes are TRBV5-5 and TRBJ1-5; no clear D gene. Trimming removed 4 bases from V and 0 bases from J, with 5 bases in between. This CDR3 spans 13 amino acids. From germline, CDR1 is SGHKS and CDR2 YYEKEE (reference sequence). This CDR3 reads CASSLYSNQPQHF. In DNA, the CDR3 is TGTGCCAGCAGCCTATATAGCAATCAGCCCCAGCATTTT.

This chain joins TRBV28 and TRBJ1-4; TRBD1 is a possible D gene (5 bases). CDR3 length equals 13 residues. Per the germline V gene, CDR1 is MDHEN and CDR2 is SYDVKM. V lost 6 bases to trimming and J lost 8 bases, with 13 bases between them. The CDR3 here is CASRVQGIEKLFF. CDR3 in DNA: TGTGCCAGCAGGGTCCAGGGTATAGAAAAACTGTTTTTT.

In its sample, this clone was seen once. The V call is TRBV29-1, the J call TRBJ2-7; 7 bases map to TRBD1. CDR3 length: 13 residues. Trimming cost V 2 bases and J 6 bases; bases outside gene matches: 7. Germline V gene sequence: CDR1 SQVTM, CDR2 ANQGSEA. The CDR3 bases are TGCAGCGTTGAAATAGGGGGCCAATCCGAGCAGTACTTC. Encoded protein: CSVEIGGQSEQYF.

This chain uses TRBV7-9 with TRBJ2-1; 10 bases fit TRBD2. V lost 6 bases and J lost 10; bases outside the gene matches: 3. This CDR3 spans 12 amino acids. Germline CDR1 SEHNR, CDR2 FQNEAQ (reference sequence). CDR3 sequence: CASSLLAGEQFF. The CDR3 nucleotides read TGTGCCAGCAGTCTACTAGCGGGAGAGCAGTTCTTC.

CDR3 region: CASSRGSSQETQYF. The DNA for the CDR3 is TGTGCCAGCAGCCGCGGGAGCTCCCAAGAGACCCAGTACTTC. V usage is TRBV3-1 (or the pseudogene TRBV3-2) and J usage is TRBJ2-5; TRBD2 agrees at 7 bases. This CDR3 spans 14 amino acids. Germline CDR1 is LGHDT and CDR2 is YNNKEL (reference sequence). Unmatched junction bases numbered 3, after V lost 4 bases and J lost 1 base.

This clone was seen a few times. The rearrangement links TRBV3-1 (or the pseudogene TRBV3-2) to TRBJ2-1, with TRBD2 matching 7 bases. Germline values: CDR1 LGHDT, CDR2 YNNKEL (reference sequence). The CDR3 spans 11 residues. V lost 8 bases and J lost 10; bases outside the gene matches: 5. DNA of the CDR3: TGTGCCAGCGGCTTAGCGGGCGAGCAGTTCTTC. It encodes CASGLAGEQFF.

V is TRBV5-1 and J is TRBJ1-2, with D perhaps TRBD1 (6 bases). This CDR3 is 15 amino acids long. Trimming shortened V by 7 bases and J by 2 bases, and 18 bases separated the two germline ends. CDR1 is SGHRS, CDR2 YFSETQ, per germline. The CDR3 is CASETGTYSNYGYTF. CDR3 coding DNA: TGCGCCAGCGAGACAGGCACATACTCAAACTATGGCTACACCTTC.

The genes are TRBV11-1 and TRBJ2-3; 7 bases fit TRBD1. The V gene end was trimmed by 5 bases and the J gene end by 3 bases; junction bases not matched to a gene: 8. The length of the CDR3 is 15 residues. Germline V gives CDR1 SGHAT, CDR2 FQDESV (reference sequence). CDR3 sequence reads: CASSPRTGLTDTQYF. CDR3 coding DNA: TGTGCCAGCAGCCCTCGGACAGGTCTGACAGATACGCAGTATTTT.

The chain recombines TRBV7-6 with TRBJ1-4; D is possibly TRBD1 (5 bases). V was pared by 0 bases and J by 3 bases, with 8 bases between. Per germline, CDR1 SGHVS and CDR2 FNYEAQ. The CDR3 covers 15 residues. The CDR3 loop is CASSLATVANEKLFF. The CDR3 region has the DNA TGTGCCAGCAGCTTAGCGACAGTTGCTAATGAAAAACTGTTTTTT. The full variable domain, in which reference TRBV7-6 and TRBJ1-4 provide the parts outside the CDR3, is GAGVSQSPRYKVTKRGQDVALRCDPISGHVSLYWYRQALGQGPEFLTYFNYEAQQDKSGLPNDRFSAERPEGSISTLTIQRTEQRDSAMYRCASSLATVANEKLFFGSGTQLSVL.

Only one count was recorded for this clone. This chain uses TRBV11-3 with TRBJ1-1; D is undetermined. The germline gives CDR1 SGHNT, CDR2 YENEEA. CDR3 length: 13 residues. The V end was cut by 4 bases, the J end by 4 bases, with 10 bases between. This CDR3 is CASSWSDSTEAFF. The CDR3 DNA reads TGTGCCAGCAGCTGGAGCGATAGCACTGAAGCTTTCTTT.

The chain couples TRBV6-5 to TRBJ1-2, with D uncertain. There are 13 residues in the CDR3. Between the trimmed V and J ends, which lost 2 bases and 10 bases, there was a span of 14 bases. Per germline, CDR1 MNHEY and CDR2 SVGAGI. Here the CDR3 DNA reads TGTGCCAGCAGTTACCCAGGCCAGCGGTTCTACACCTTC. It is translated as CASSYPGQRFYTF.

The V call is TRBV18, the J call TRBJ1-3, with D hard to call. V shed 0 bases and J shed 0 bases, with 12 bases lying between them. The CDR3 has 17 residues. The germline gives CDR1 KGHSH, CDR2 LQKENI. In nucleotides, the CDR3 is TGTGCCAGCTCACCACCGTCCAAGCGGTACTCTGGAAACACCATATATTTT. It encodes CASSPPSKRYSGNTIYF.

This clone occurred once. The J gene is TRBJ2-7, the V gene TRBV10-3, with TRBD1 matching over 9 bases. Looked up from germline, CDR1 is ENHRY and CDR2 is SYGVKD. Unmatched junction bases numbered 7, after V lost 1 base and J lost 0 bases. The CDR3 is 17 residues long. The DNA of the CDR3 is TGTGCCATCAGTGAGTTAGGACAGGGGTCGGTCTCCTACGAGCAGTACTTC. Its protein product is CAISELGQGSVSYEQYF.

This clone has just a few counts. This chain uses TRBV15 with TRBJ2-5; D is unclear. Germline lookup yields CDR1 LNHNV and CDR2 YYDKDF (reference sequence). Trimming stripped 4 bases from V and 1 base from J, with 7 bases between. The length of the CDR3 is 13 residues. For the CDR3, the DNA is TGTGCCACCAGCAACCAGTTCCAAGAGACCCAGTACTTC. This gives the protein CATSNQFQETQYF.

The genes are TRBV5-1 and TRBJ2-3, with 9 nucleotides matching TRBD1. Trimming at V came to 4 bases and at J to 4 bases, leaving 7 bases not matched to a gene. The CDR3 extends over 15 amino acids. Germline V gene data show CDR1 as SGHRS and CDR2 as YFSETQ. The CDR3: CASSIGQGSADTQYF. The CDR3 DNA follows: TGCGCCAGCAGCATCGGACAGGGGAGTGCAGATACGCAGTATTTT.

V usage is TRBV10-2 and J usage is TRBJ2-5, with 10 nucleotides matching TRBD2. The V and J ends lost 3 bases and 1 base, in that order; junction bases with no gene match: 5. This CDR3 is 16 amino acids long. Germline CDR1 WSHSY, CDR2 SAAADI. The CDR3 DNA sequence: TGCGCCAGCAGTGATCGGGCTAGCGGGAGCCAAGAGACCCAGTACTTC. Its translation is CASSDRASGSQETQYF.

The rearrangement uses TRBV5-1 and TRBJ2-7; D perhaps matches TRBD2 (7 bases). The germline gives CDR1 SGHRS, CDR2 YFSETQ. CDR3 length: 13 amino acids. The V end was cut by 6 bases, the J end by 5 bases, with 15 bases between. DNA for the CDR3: TGCGCCAGCACCCTGGGGGCGGGAGACGAGCAGTACTTC. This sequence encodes CASTLGAGDEQYF.

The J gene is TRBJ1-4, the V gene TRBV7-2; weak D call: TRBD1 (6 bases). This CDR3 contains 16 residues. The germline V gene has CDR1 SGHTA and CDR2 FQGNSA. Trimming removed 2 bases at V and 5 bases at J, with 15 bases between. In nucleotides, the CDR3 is TGTGCCAGCAGCTTATTCGGTGGACAGCTAAATGAAAAACTGTTTTTT. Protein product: CASSLFGGQLNEKLFF.